These 21 T cell receptor beta chains were all obtained from the same sample, sequenced in a study of T cell responses to AZD1222 COVID-19 vaccine. Clones were read by immunoSEQ multiplex PCR, and TCRdb kept only the in-frame ones, dropping some. This table has fewer than 90,000 clones, approximately 90% appearing once. The material was peripheral blood, obtained 28 days after the second AZD1222 dose. Receptors were obtained from an adult who received the AZD1222 COVID-19 vaccine.

CDR3 sequence reads: CASCWAGQGNYGYTF. CDR3 in DNA: TGTGCCAGTTGCTGGGCAGGACAGGGCAACTATGGCTACACCTTC. This chain connects TRBV6-5 to TRBJ1-2; 8 positions match TRBD1. CDR1 is MNHEY, CDR2 SVGAGI, per germline. The V gene end was trimmed by 9 bases and the J gene end by 2 bases; junction bases not matched to a gene: 11. The CDR3 consists of 15 residues.

The chain combines TRBV30 with TRBJ1-5, with 7 bases that match TRBD1. With V trimmed by 1 base and J by 7 bases, 4 bases remained unmatched. From germline, CDR1 is GTSNPN and CDR2 SVGIG (reference sequence). This CDR3 contains 13 residues. CDR3 region: CAWSGQGRQPQHF. CDR3 nucleotide sequence: TGTGCCTGGAGTGGACAGGGTAGGCAGCCCCAGCATTTT.

This clone was counted once. This sequence joins TRBV7-6 and TRBJ2-5, with 8 nucleotides matching TRBD1. The CDR3 runs 15 residues. Germline CDR1 is SGHVS and CDR2 is FNYEAQ. V shed 3 bases, J shed 5 bases, and the junction held 8 bases outside the gene matches. The chain's CDR3 is CASSFETGARETQYF. The DNA of the CDR3 is TGTGCCAGCAGCTTCGAGACAGGGGCAAGGGAGACCCAGTACTTC.

The chain is built from TRBV5-8 and TRBJ2-5; D ambiguous. Trimming shortened V by 0 bases and J by 2 bases, and 14 bases separated the two germline ends. The CDR3 runs to 16 residues. Germline CDR1 SGHTS, CDR2 YDEGEE. The CDR3 coding sequence is TGTGCCAGCAGCTTGGGTTCTGGATGGGTTCAAGAGACCCAGTACTTC. It yields the protein CASSLGSGWVQETQYF.

This clone was observed a handful of times. This chain joins TRBV10-3 and TRBJ1-6, with TRBD1 matching over 8 bases. There are 15 residues in the CDR3. J gave up 5 bases and V 8 bases, and 8 bases lay outside the gene matches. Looked up from germline, CDR1 is ENHRY and CDR2 is SYGVKD. CDR3 bases: TGTGCCATCCAGCCTGGACAGGGCGATAATTCACCCCTCCACTTT. This gives the protein CAIQPGQGDNSPLHF.

The chain joins TRBV14 to TRBJ2-2; D may correspond to TRBD1 or TRBD2 (5 bases each). The CDR3 has 13 amino acids. CDR1 and CDR2 from the germline V gene are SGHDN and FVKESK. V lost 9 bases and J lost 5, with 13 bases in between. CDR3 in amino acids: CASRDWGTGELFF. DNA of the CDR3: TGTGCCAGTCGGGATTGGGGGACCGGGGAGCTGTTTTTT. Complete variable domain (other parts from reference TRBV14 and TRBJ2-2): EAGVTQFPSHSVIEKGQTVTLRCDPISGHDNLYWYRRVMGKEIKFLLHFVKESKQDESGMPNNRFLAERTGGTYSTLKVQPAELEDSGVYFCASRDWGTGELFFGEGSRLTVL.

The gene calls are TRBV30 and TRBJ1-2; D is unclear. V was shortened by 2 bases and J by 4 bases, with 8 bases between the two germline ends. This CDR3 has 12 residues. The germline V gene encodes CDR1 GTSNPN and CDR2 SVGIG (reference sequence). CDR3 protein: CAWSLGGYGYTF. In DNA form, the CDR3 reads TGTGCCTGGAGTTTGGGCGGCTATGGCTACACCTTC.

The rearrangement uses TRBV6-2 or TRBV6-3 and TRBJ2-5, with 9 bases lining up with TRBD2. Germline V gene sequence: CDR1 MNHEY, CDR2 SVGEGT. Trimming took 4 bases from V and 2 from J; bases not matched to a gene: 11. The CDR3 length is 17 residues. The CDR3 loop reads CASSLGGLAGGQETQYF. DNA for the CDR3: TGTGCCAGCAGTTTGGGCGGACTCGCGGGGGGGCAAGAGACCCAGTACTTC.

The rearrangement uses TRBV2 and TRBJ2-4; TRBD1 agrees at 7 bases. The V and J ends lost 3 bases and 6 bases, in that order; junction bases with no gene match: 11. There are 16 residues in the CDR3. The germline V gene has CDR1 SNHLY and CDR2 FYNNEI. The CDR3, as DNA: TGTGCCAGCAGTGATAGTCCCGGCAGGGGGAGAAACATTCAGTACTTC. Translation: CASSDSPGRGRNIQYF.

This chain links TRBV11-2 with TRBJ1-1; TRBD1 matches at 7 bases. Germline CDR1 and CDR2: SGHAT and FQNNGV. Losses at the gene ends were 5 bases for V and 5 bases for J; bases not matched to a gene: 5. CDR3 length equals 13 residues. The DNA of the CDR3 is TGTGCCAGCAGCAGGGACAGAGATACTGAAGCTTTCTTT. Its protein product is CASSRDRDTEAFF.

This clone was observed a handful of times. This rearrangement joins TRBV15 to TRBJ1-4; D is perhaps TRBD1 (5 bases). The CDR3 spans 14 residues. CDR1 and CDR2 from the germline V gene are LNHNV and YYDKDF (reference sequence). The V gene lost 2 bases and the J gene lost 1 base, with 5 bases spanning the gap. As DNA, the CDR3 is TGTGCCACCAGCAGACAGGGAACTAATGAAAAACTGTTTTTT. Translation: CATSRQGTNEKLFF.

The J gene is TRBJ1-1, the V gene TRBV11-2, with 7 bases that match TRBD1. CDR3 size: 14 residues. Germline V lookup: CDR1 SGHAT, CDR2 FQNNGV. V lost 2 bases and J lost 8; bases outside the gene matches: 8. CDR3 residues: CASSLRLGTAEAFF. For the CDR3, the DNA is TGTGCCAGCAGCTTAAGGTTAGGGACAGCCGAAGCTTTCTTT.

As for this clone: Distinct nucleotide sequences in the sample also encode this CDR3. The rearrangement uses TRBV12-3 or TRBV12-4 and TRBJ1-2, with unresolved D. With 4 bases removed from V and 4 bases from J, the gap between germline ends came to 7 bases. The CDR3 consists of 12 residues. This CDR3 reads CASSSGSYGYTF. CDR3 coding DNA: TGTGCCAGCAGTTCCGGGTCCTATGGCTACACCTTC.

The chain joins TRBV27 to TRBJ1-1; maybe TRBD1 (5 bases). Germline V gene lookup returns CDR1 MNHEY and CDR2 SMNVEV (reference sequence). Trimming stripped 6 bases from V and 4 bases from J, with 15 bases between. The CDR3 spans 14 residues. CDR3 in amino acids: CASRILAGGTEAFF. In DNA, the CDR3 is TGTGCCAGCAGAATTCTTGCGGGGGGCACTGAAGCTTTCTTT.

This chain uses TRBV7-3 with TRBJ1-2; 7 positions match TRBD1. V lost 5 bases, J lost 3 bases, and 6 bases stayed unmatched. The germline CDR1 and CDR2 sequences are SGHTA and FQGTGA. The CDR3 extends over 14 amino acids. Written as DNA, the CDR3 is TGTGCCAGCAGCGCACAACAGGGGTACTATGGCTACACCTTC. This encodes CASSAQQGYYGYTF.

Of note for this clone: The same CDR3 is also encoded by other DNA sequences in this sample. V usage is TRBV5-4 and J usage is TRBJ1-1; D is uncertain. Germline values: CDR1 SGHNT, CDR2 YYREEE (reference sequence). The CDR3 is 12 residues long. Trimming cost V 1 base and J 2 bases, with 3 bases left between them. The DNA for the CDR3 is TGTGCCAGCAGCTTGTTAAACACTGAAGCTTTCTTT. Protein sequence: CASSLLNTEAFF.

The J gene is TRBJ1-1, the V gene TRBV5-1, with D uncertain. The CDR3 is 13 residues long. Trimming removed 4 bases from V and 11 bases from J, with 18 bases in between. CDR1 is SGHRS, CDR2 YFSETQ, per germline. The CDR3 loop is CASSSRETTWAFF. Here the CDR3 DNA reads TGCGCCAGCAGCAGCCGGGAGACTACGTGGGCTTTCTTT.

This chain connects TRBV15 to TRBJ1-2; the D gene is possibly TRBD1 (6 bases). The ends were cut back, 0 bases at V and 4 bases at J, with 9 bases in the middle. The germline CDR1 and CDR2 sequences are LNHNV and YYDKDF (reference sequence). The CDR3 sequence is 14 residues long. CDR3 nucleotides: TGTGCCACCAGCAGAGATCTGACAGGCTATGGCTACACCTTC. It yields the protein CATSRDLTGYGYTF.

The rearrangement uses TRBV10-3 and TRBJ2-1, with TRBD2 matching 8 bases. Looked up from germline, CDR1 is ENHRY and CDR2 is SYGVKD. The CDR3 loop spans 11 amino acids. V trimming: 10 bases; J trimming: 14 bases; junction bases outside the gene matches: 10. The CDR3 protein is CASVPAGGKFF. The CDR3 bases are TGTGCCAGCGTCCCGGCGGGGGGAAAGTTCTTC.

The chain is built from TRBV6-5 and TRBJ1-2, with TRBD1 matching 9 bases. The V and J ends lost 6 bases and 2 bases, in that order; junction bases with no gene match: 7. This CDR3 contains 15 residues. CDR1 and CDR2 from the germline V gene are MNHEY and SVGAGI. CDR3 protein: CASRSTGTGNYGYTF. CDR3 in DNA: TGTGCCAGCAGGTCGACCGGGACAGGGAACTATGGCTACACCTTC.

This clone came up a few times. This rearrangement joins TRBV19 to TRBJ1-1; D may be TRBD1 (6 bases). This CDR3 contains 13 residues. The germline V gene encodes CDR1 LNHDA and CDR2 SQIVND (reference sequence). Trimming stripped 5 bases from V and 11 bases from J, with 18 bases between. CDR3 region: CASSSSNRVSAFF. As DNA, the CDR3 is TGTGCCAGTAGTTCCTCAAACAGGGTTAGCGCTTTCTTT.